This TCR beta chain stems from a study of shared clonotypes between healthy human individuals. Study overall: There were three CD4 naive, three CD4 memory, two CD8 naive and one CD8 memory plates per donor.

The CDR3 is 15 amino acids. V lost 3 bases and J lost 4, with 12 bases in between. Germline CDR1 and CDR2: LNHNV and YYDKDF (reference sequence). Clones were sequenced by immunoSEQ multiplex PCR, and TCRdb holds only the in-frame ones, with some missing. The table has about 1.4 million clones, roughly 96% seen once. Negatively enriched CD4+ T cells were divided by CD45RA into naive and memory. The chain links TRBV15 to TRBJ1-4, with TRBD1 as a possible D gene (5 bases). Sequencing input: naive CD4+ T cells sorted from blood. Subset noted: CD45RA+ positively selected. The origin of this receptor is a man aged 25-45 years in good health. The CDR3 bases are TGTGCCACCAGCAGGACAGCCGTTTTTAATGAAAAACTGTTTTTT. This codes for CATSRTAVFNEKLFF.